Listed below are T cell receptor beta chains from one sample, sequenced in a study of T-cell reconstitution after alpha-beta-depleted transplantation in children. TCRdb reprocessed the PCR reads with MiXCR, giving one entry per CDR3 protein. The sample includes some 520,000 distinct CDR3 sequences, about 31% seen only once; the top ten take under 3%. Sequencing was performed on PBMCs from the stem cell graft donor, taken from the stem cell graft. All receptors derive from a human donor who donated a stem cell graft to a child with aplastic anemia. The CDR3 runs from the conserved cysteine through the conserved F or W. D genes are given only for firm matches. Only some rows state a clone size, as once, few, many or a class for expanded clones.

size	J	D	V	CDR3	DNA
-	TRBJ2-7	-	TRBV7-2	CASSRTEASYEQYF	TGTGCCAGCAGCCGGACGGAGGCCTCCTACGAGCAGTACTTC
once	TRBJ2-7	TRBD1	TRBV11-2	CASSLDGAGGIEQYF	TGTGCCAGCAGCTTAGACGGCGCAGGGGGCATCGAGCAGTACTTC
few	TRBJ1-2	-	TRBV28	CASSPVFGQYGYTF	TGTGCCAGCAGTCCCGTATTTGGACAATATGGCTACACCTTC
-	TRBJ2-3	TRBD2	TRBV7-6	CASSLGRVTSGNPDTQYF	TGTGCCAGCAGCTTAGGGCGGGTGACTAGCGGGAATCCAGATACGCAGTATTTT
-	TRBJ2-7	-	TRBV7-9	CASSFPEGRASYEQYF	TGTGCCAGCAGCTTCCCTGAGGGGAGAGCATCCTACGAGCAGTACTTC
few	TRBJ2-1	-	TRBV4-3	CASSLRGNSYNEQFF	TGCGCCAGCAGCCTGCGAGGGAACTCCTACAATGAGCAGTTCTTC
few	TRBJ1-1	TRBD1	TRBV6-2/TRBV6-3	CASSYSIRTGWSTEAFF	TGTGCCAGCAGTTACTCGATAAGGACAGGCTGGAGTACTGAAGCTTTCTTT
-	TRBJ2-1	-	TRBV20-1	CSAPRGEGRNEQFF	TGCAGTGCTCCTAGGGGGGAGGGGAGGAATGAGCAGTTCTTC
few	TRBJ2-7	TRBD1	TRBV10-3	CAISESTTGVPEQYF	TGTGCCATCAGTGAGTCCACGACAGGGGTGCCCGAGCAGTACTTC
-	TRBJ2-2	-	TRBV6-5	CASSYDWRLGGANGELFF	TGTGCCAGCAGTTACGACTGGCGCTTGGGGGGGGCTAACGGGGAGCTGTTTTTT
-	TRBJ2-7	-	TRBV4-3	CASSQEPAPYEQYF	TGCGCCAGCAGCCAGGAGCCAGCTCCCTACGAGCAGTACTTC
-	TRBJ2-5	-	TRBV19	CASSIRGRGQETQYF	TGTGCCAGTAGTATCCGCGGCAGGGGACAAGAGACCCAGTACTTC
-	TRBJ1-1	TRBD1	TRBV12-3/TRBV12-4	CASRAGQWTTEAFF	TGTGCCAGCAGAGCGGGACAGTGGACCACTGAAGCTTTCTTT
-	TRBJ2-7	TRBD2	TRBV6-1	CASSVGAGDGYEQYF	TGTGCCAGCAGTGTCGGGGCGGGAGATGGCTACGAGCAGTACTTC
few	TRBJ2-3	TRBD2	TRBV5-1	CASSLGGAASGTTDTQYF	TGCGCCAGCAGCTTGGGCGGGGCGGCTAGCGGGACCACAGATACGCAGTATTTT
-	TRBJ2-3	-	TRBV6-2/TRBV6-3	CASSYSHRVTDTQYF	TGTGCCAGCAGTTACTCGCACAGGGTGACAGATACGCAGTATTTT
-	TRBJ2-2	TRBD1	TRBV4-1	CASSQGAEGQGNTGELFF	TGCGCCAGCAGCCAAGGTGCAGAGGGACAGGGGAACACCGGGGAGCTGTTTTTT
-	TRBJ2-5	TRBD2	TRBV20-1	CSAIPLAGRKETQYF	TGCAGTGCTATCCCACTAGCGGGAAGGAAAGAGACCCAGTACTTC
-	TRBJ2-2	-	TRBV28	CASNLGLPPGELFF	TGTGCCAGCAACTTGGGTCTTCCTCCCGGGGAGCTGTTTTTT
-	TRBJ2-5	-	TRBV12-3/TRBV12-4	CASSPLQGIRETQYF	TGTGCCAGCAGCCCATTACAGGGAATCCGGGAGACCCAGTACTTC
few	TRBJ1-2	-	TRBV12-3/TRBV12-4	CASSTGTVYGYTF	TGTGCCAGCAGCACGGGGACCGTCTATGGCTACACCTTC
-	TRBJ1-1	-	TRBV6-6	CASSQLQNTEAFF	TGTGCCAGCAGTCAATTACAGAACACTGAAGCTTTCTTT
-	TRBJ1-2	-	TRBV6-1	CASSPILQKGDYGYTF	TGTGCCAGCAGCCCCATATTACAGAAGGGGGACTATGGCTACACCTTC
-	TRBJ2-2	-	TRBV7-2	CASSLVGTHGGELFF	TGTGCCAGCAGCTTAGTCGGGACCCACGGCGGGGAGCTGTTTTTT
-	TRBJ1-5	TRBD1	TRBV5-5	CASSPSGDRVQPQHF	TGTGCCAGCAGCCCGAGCGGGGACAGGGTTCAGCCCCAGCATTTT
few	TRBJ1-2	TRBD1	TRBV20-1	CSASAGTVNYGYTF	TGCAGTGCTAGTGCCGGGACAGTCAACTATGGCTACACCTTC
few	TRBJ2-2	-	TRBV9	CASRVKEDTGELFF	TGTGCCAGCAGGGTCAAGGAGGACACGGGGGAGCTGTTTTTT
few	TRBJ2-4	TRBD1	TRBV4-2	CASSPGQGGSRSKNIQYF	TGTGCCAGCAGCCCGGGACAGGGAGGGTCACGATCCAAAAACATTCAGTACTTC
-	TRBJ1-1	TRBD1	TRBV9	CASSVEGALDTEAFF	TGTGCCAGCAGCGTAGAGGGGGCGCTTGACACTGAAGCTTTCTTT
-	TRBJ2-1	-	TRBV18	CASSPRMTDYNEQFF	TGTGCCAGCTCACCCCGGATGACGGACTACAATGAGCAGTTCTTC
-	TRBJ1-5	-	TRBV15	CATSRGAQGSQPQHF	TGTGCCACCAGCAGAGGTGCACAGGGAAGCCAGCCCCAGCATTTT
once	TRBJ2-5	-	TRBV12-3/TRBV12-4	CASRPSAGRGGETQYF	TGTGCCAGCAGACCATCGGCAGGGAGAGGTGGGGAGACCCAGTACTTC
few	TRBJ1-2	-	TRBV6-1	CASAPTGRTPSGYTF	TGTGCCAGCGCACCAACGGGGCGCACCCCCAGTGGCTACACCTTC
once	TRBJ1-4	-	TRBV7-2	CASSLNQGGGEKLFF	TGTGCCAGCAGCTTGAACCAGGGAGGAGGTGAAAAACTGTTTTTT
-	TRBJ1-4	-	TRBV6-5	CASSSNPLAKLFF	TGTGCCAGCAGTTCTAACCCGTTGGCAAAACTGTTTTTT
few	TRBJ2-6	-	TRBV6-5	CASSLQRRGANVLTF	TGTGCCAGCAGTCTACAGCGGAGAGGGGCCAACGTCCTGACTTTC
few	TRBJ2-7	-	TRBV4-3	CASSPYNRDGSEQYF	TGCGCCAGCAGCCCATATAACAGGGACGGCTCCGAGCAGTACTTC
-	TRBJ2-3	-	TRBV21-1	CASSTHGRQPATDTQYF	TGTGCCAGCAGCACACACGGAAGACAGCCAGCCACAGATACGCAGTATTTT
few	TRBJ1-1	-	TRBV18	CASALGNTEAFF	TGTGCCAGCGCCCTCGGGAACACTGAAGCTTTCTTT
-	TRBJ1-1	-	TRBV5-1	CASMWDQGTEAFF	TGCGCCAGCATGTGGGACCAGGGAACTGAAGCTTTCTTT
-	TRBJ1-3	TRBD1	TRBV5-1	CASSPDRSGNTIYF	TGCGCCAGCAGCCCGGACAGGTCAGGAAACACCATATATTTT
-	TRBJ1-5	-	TRBV25-1	CASSEFSGVNQPQHF	TGTGCCAGCAGTGAATTTTCAGGGGTCAATCAGCCCCAGCATTTT
many	TRBJ1-5	TRBD1	TRBV6-5	CASSSDRGGNQPQHF	TGTGCCAGCAGTTCCGACAGGGGAGGGAATCAGCCCCAGCATTTT
few	TRBJ2-7	TRBD1	TRBV20-1	CSARGQGAWYEQYF	TGCAGTGCTAGAGGGCAGGGGGCCTGGTACGAGCAGTACTTC